Following are 12 T cell receptor beta chains from one sample sequenced in a study of shared clonotypes between healthy human individuals. Clones were read by immunoSEQ multiplex PCR, and TCRdb kept only the in-frame ones, dropping some. The table lists some 1.1 million clones, approximately 80% of them singletons. Sample: memory CD4+ T cells from PBMCs. Described subset: CD45RA-negative fraction. The receptors were gathered from a man between 18 and 29 years old in good health. Some clones in this sample may be carry-over from other donors' samples.

The J gene is TRBJ2-2, the V gene TRBV27, with D possibly called TRBD1 or TRBD2 (6 bases each). The ends were cut back, 3 bases at V and 3 bases at J, with 11 bases in the middle. There are 15 residues in the CDR3. In germline, CDR1 is MNHEY, CDR2 SMNVEV (reference sequence). The CDR3 loop reads CASSLRGVHTGELFF. The CDR3 DNA reads TGTGCCAGCAGTTTGAGGGGGGTTCACACCGGGGAGCTGTTTTTT.

In its sample, this clone was seen once. The same CDR3 arises from other DNA sequences in this sample as well. Here the CDR3 reads CASGRGDHSGNTIYF. CDR3 nucleotides: TGTGCCAGCGGGAGGGGGGACCACTCTGGAAACACCATATATTTT. The V call is TRBV9, the J call TRBJ1-3; possible D gene TRBD1, 6 bases. Germline V gene lookup returns CDR1 SGDLS and CDR2 YYNGEE. The V end lost 7 bases, the J end lost 0 bases, and 14 bases lay between the germline ends. This CDR3 has 15 residues.

The chain carries TRBV6-1 and TRBJ1-3; a weak D match, TRBD1 (5 bases). V was cut by 3 bases and J by 2 bases, with 8 bases left in between. In germline, CDR1 is MNHNS, CDR2 SASEGT. The CDR3 length is 14 residues. Here the CDR3 DNA reads TGTGCCAGCAGTGAGACGGGGGCTGGAAACACCATATATTTT. This codes for CASSETGAGNTIYF.

The rearrangement joins TRBV2 to TRBJ1-3; 9 bases agree with TRBD1. V trimming: 3 bases; J trimming: 4 bases; junction bases outside the gene matches: 7. This CDR3 region has 16 residues. CDR1 and CDR2 (germline): SNHLY, FYNNEI. CDR3 residues: CASSDYRGRSGNTIYF. The CDR3 bases are TGTGCCAGCAGTGATTACAGGGGGCGTTCAGGAAACACCATATATTTT.

The table lists this clone with a few counts. The rearrangement uses TRBV29-1 and TRBJ2-1, with TRBD2 matching 7 bases. CDR3 length: 14 amino acids. After removal of 4 bases from V and 8 bases from J, the junction contained 11 bases not matched to a gene. The germline gives CDR1 SQVTM, CDR2 ANQGSEA. The CDR3 region has the DNA TGCAGCGTTGTTGGAGGGAGGGCCGTCGATGAGCAGTTCTTC. It is translated as CSVVGGRAVDEQFF.

This chain joins TRBV6-1 and TRBJ2-3; D is undetermined. The CDR3 spans 15 residues. In germline, CDR1 is MNHNS, CDR2 SASEGT. Trimming stripped 3 bases from V and 1 base from J, with 11 bases between. In DNA, the CDR3 is TGTGCCAGCAGTGATATGGCTTATCGCACAGATACGCAGTATTTT. Its protein product is CASSDMAYRTDTQYF.

The chain links TRBV5-5 to TRBJ1-2, with unresolved D. This CDR3 region has 14 residues. The V gene's germline CDR1 is SGHKS and CDR2 YYEKEE (reference sequence). Deletions cut 0 bases from V and 6 bases from J, with 12 bases between. The DNA for the CDR3 is TGTGCCAGCAGCTTGGCGGGAAGGATTGATGGCTACACCTTC. Translating gives CASSLAGRIDGYTF.

V usage is TRBV7-2 and J usage is TRBJ2-7; 7 bases map to TRBD2. The V gene's germline CDR1 is SGHTA and CDR2 FQGNSA. This CDR3 comprises 15 residues. V shed 5 bases, J shed 7 bases, and the junction held 14 bases outside the gene matches. As DNA, the CDR3 is TGTGCCAGCAGCCCGCAGCGGGGAGGTTGGGGAGAGCAGTACTTC. Residues: CASSPQRGGWGEQYF.

This clone was seen only a few times. The chain carries TRBV18 and TRBJ2-4, with 7 positions matching TRBD1. CDR1 KGHSH and CDR2 LQKENI come from the germline V gene. J lost 5 bases, V lost 6 bases, and 1 base had no gene match. The CDR3 is 12 residues long. DNA for the CDR3: TGTGCCAGCTCGGGACAGCAAAACATTCAGTACTTC. This translates into CASSGQQNIQYF.

The genes are TRBV6-1 and TRBJ2-5; D may be TRBD1 or TRBD2 (5 bases each). CDR1 is MNHNS, CDR2 SASEGT, per germline. The V gene lost 6 bases and the J gene lost 2 bases, with 10 bases spanning the gap. The CDR3 covers 13 residues. The CDR3 here is CASSGTPQETQYF. DNA of the CDR3: TGTGCCAGCAGCGGGACCCCTCAAGAGACCCAGTACTTC.

J is TRBJ2-7 and V is TRBV6-1; D possibly corresponds to TRBD2 (6 bases). The CDR3 covers 13 residues. Germline-derived CDR1 and CDR2 are MNHNS and SASEGT. V was shortened by 10 bases and J by 2 bases, with 15 bases between the two germline ends. DNA of the CDR3: TGTGCCACCCTAGCGCTCCAAACCTACGAGCAGTACTTC. It translates to CATLALQTYEQYF.

J is TRBJ1-2 and V is TRBV5-4; 8 positions agree with TRBD1. The CDR3 covers 13 residues. V dropped 5 bases and J dropped 7; count of bases not matched to a gene: 7. The V gene's germline CDR1 is SGHNT and CDR2 YYREEE (reference sequence). This CDR3 is CASREDRVGGYTF. In DNA form, the CDR3 reads TGTGCCAGCAGGGAGGACAGGGTGGGTGGCTACACCTTC.